Presented here are 21 T cell receptor beta chains from one specimen sequenced in a study of blood T cell repertoires in COVID-19. Repertoires were generated with immunoSEQ multiplex PCR, while TCRdb's copy carries only in-frame clones and drops some. In the table there are roughly 63,000 clones, around 80% of which are singletons. Sequenced material: peripheral blood. All receptors derive from a human donor in a cohort sampled during active COVID-19.

Only a few counts were recorded for this clone. The CDR3 DNA reads as TGTGCCAGCAGTTATGGGGGCGCGGACCTACCCCTCCACTTT. Its translation is CASSYGGADLPLHF. The rearrangement joins TRBV28 to TRBJ1-6; a possible D gene is TRBD1 (6 bases). There are 14 residues in the CDR3. V shed 4 bases and J shed 12 bases, with 16 bases lying between them. Germline V CDR1 and CDR2: MDHEN, SYDVKM.

CDR3 loop: CASSLYGQGSNEQFF. The CDR3 bases are TGTGCCAGCAGCTTGTATGGACAGGGGTCGAATGAGCAGTTCTTC. The chain carries TRBV5-4 and TRBJ2-1, with TRBD1 identical over 9 bases. Germline CDR1 reads SGHNT; CDR2 reads YYREEE (reference sequence). The CDR3 runs 15 residues. The J segment lost 7 bases and the V segment lost 1 base, leaving 6 bases of the junction unmatched.

The chain combines TRBV30 with TRBJ1-3; D possibly corresponds to TRBD1 (6 bases). Germline V gene data show CDR1 as GTSNPN and CDR2 as SVGIG (reference sequence). Trimming shortened V by 2 bases and J by 8 bases, and 19 bases separated the two germline ends. The length of the CDR3 is 15 residues. CDR3: CAWSRGQGLHYTIYF. CDR3 bases: TGTGCCTGGAGTAGGGGCCAGGGGCTCCATTACACCATATATTTT. Supplemented by reference TRBV30 and TRBJ1-3, the full variable domain reads SQTIHQWPATLVQPVGSPLSLECTVEGTSNPNLYWYRQAAGRGLQLLFYSVGIGQISSEVPQNLSASRPQDRQFILSSKKLLLSDSGFYLCAWSRGQGLHYTIYFGEGSWLTVV.

The J gene is TRBJ2-1, the V gene TRBV7-3, with 8 nucleotides matching TRBD2. The CDR3 totals 15 residues. Trimming removed 6 bases from V and 9 bases from J; junction bases left unmatched: 13. CDR1 and CDR2 from the germline V gene are SGHTA and FQGTGA. CDR3 amino acids: CASSSQSGRLGEQFF. The CDR3 DNA reads TGTGCCAGCAGTAGTCAGAGCGGGAGATTAGGTGAGCAGTTCTTC. Complete variable domain (other parts from reference TRBV7-3 and TRBJ2-1): GAGVSQTPSNKVTEKGKYVELRCDPISGHTALYWYRQSLGQGPEFLIYFQGTGAADDSGLPNDRFFAVRPEGSVSTLKIQRTERGDSAVYLCASSSQSGRLGEQFFGPGTRLTVL.

The chain combines TRBV6-5 with TRBJ2-7; 11 nucleotides agree with TRBD2. The CDR3 sequence is 15 residues long. The J segment lost 3 bases and the V segment lost 0 bases, leaving 1 base of the junction unmatched. The germline CDR1 and CDR2 sequences are MNHEY and SVGAGI. The CDR3 DNA sequence: TGTGCCAGCAGTTACTCCCTAGCGGGGGGCTACGAGCAGTACTTC. Residues: CASSYSLAGGYEQYF.

V usage is TRBV18 and J usage is TRBJ2-6; no definite D call. The germline V gene has CDR1 KGHSH and CDR2 LQKENI. Trimming took off 5 bases at V and 0 bases at J, with 8 bases between the two ends. The CDR3 totals 15 residues. The CDR3 region has the DNA TGTGCCAGCTCAACAGATTTCTCTGGGGCCAACGTCCTGACTTTC. This gives the protein CASSTDFSGANVLTF.

This clone appeared a few times. The rearrangement links TRBV5-5 to TRBJ2-7; D perhaps matches TRBD1 (6 bases). The CDR3 sequence is 12 residues long. Germline V gene data show CDR1 as SGHKS and CDR2 as YYEKEE (reference sequence). With 2 bases removed from V and 4 bases from J, the gap between germline ends came to 7 bases. The CDR3 DNA is TGTGCCAGCAGCTTCGGGACATACGAGCAGTACTTC. It specifies CASSFGTYEQYF. The variable domain in full, with the rest retrieved from reference TRBV5-5 and TRBJ2-7, is DAGVTQSPTHLIKTRGQQVTLRCSPISGHKSVSWYQQVLGQGPQFIFQYYEKEERGRGNFPDRFSARQFPNYSSELNVNALLLGDSALYLCASSFGTYEQYFGPGTRLTVT.

CDR3 nucleotide sequence: TGTGCCAGCAGCTCCACAGGGGGGGGAGAGACCCAGTACTTC. Its protein product is CASSSTGGGETQYF. The V gene is TRBV7-3, the J gene TRBJ2-5; maybe TRBD1 (8 bases). This CDR3 comprises 14 residues. CDR1 is SGHTA and CDR2 is FQGTGA in the germline V gene. Trimming removed 4 bases from V and 4 bases from J, with 13 bases in between.

V usage is TRBV14 and J usage is TRBJ2-4; 8 positions match TRBD1. The V segment lost 0 bases and the J segment 8 bases; nucleotides outside the gene matches: 15. The CDR3 consists of 18 residues. The germline V gene has CDR1 SGHDN and CDR2 FVKESK. The CDR3, as DNA: TGTGCCAGCAGCCAAGAATCCGGACAGGGTGGGAGTAGGGACATTCAGTACTTC. This gives the protein CASSQESGQGGSRDIQYF.

In its sample, this clone was seen once. The chain couples TRBV29-1 to TRBJ1-2, with TRBD1 matching over 10 bases. V was pared by 1 base and J by 1 base, with 6 bases of the junction left unmatched. This CDR3 contains 16 residues. CDR1 is SQVTM, CDR2 ANQGSEA, per germline. CDR3 bases: TGCAGCGTTGAAGGACAGGGGGCCAGAGATAACTATGGCTACACCTTC. This translates into CSVEGQGARDNYGYTF.

This sequence joins TRBV7-6 and TRBJ2-5; 8 nucleotides line up with TRBD2. This CDR3 is built from 15 residues. V shed 0 bases, J shed 5 bases, and the junction held 5 bases outside the gene matches. Germline V gene data show CDR1 as SGHVS and CDR2 as FNYEAQ. CDR3 nucleotide sequence: TGTGCCAGCAGCTTAGCCGGGACTAGTTACGAGACCCAGTACTTC. Its protein product is CASSLAGTSYETQYF.

The chain links TRBV6-5 to TRBJ2-5, with D maybe TRBD2 (5 bases). Germline CDR1 MNHEY, CDR2 SVGAGI. The V and J ends lost 8 bases and 1 base respectively, with 17 bases between them. The CDR3 contains 15 residues. CDR3 nucleotides: TGTGCCAGCTCGCGATGGCGGGCCCCCCAAGAGACCCAGTACTTC. It yields the protein CASSRWRAPQETQYF.

The gene calls are TRBV24-1 and TRBJ2-3, with a tentative D call TRBD2 (6 bases). From germline, CDR1 is KGHDR and CDR2 SFDVKD. The CDR3 contains 14 residues. V shed 6 bases and J shed 4 bases, with 13 bases lying between them. CDR3 coding DNA: TGTGCCACCAGTTCATTGCGGAGGGCAGATACGCAGTATTTT. Residues: CATSSLRRADTQYF.

The chain combines TRBV7-6 with TRBJ2-7; D gene ambiguous. The CDR3 loop spans 15 amino acids. Germline V CDR1 and CDR2: SGHVS, FNYEAQ. Deletions cut 1 base from V and 4 bases from J, with 14 bases between. This CDR3 reads CASSLESGRHYEQYF. DNA of the CDR3: TGTGCCAGCAGCTTAGAAAGTGGCAGGCATTACGAGCAGTACTTC.

The chain couples TRBV5-6 to TRBJ1-5, with 7 bases identical to TRBD1. V shed 4 bases, J shed 2 bases, and the junction held 12 bases outside the gene matches. Germline lookup yields CDR1 SGHDT and CDR2 YYEEEE. The CDR3 loop spans 17 amino acids. CDR3 amino acids: CASSRVQGLEGNQPQHF. The DNA for the CDR3 is TGTGCCAGCAGCCGTGTACAGGGGTTGGAGGGCAATCAGCCCCAGCATTTT.

This clone was picked up one time. The V and J genes are TRBV6-5 and TRBJ2-1; TRBD2 matches at 10 bases. Unmatched junction bases numbered 5, after V lost 8 bases and J lost 4 bases. Germline V CDR1 and CDR2: MNHEY, SVGAGI. This CDR3 has 14 residues. The DNA for the CDR3 is TGTGCCAGCCACCTAGCGGGAGAGTACAATGAGCAGTTCTTC. It translates to CASHLAGEYNEQFF.

This clone was recorded once. This chain uses TRBV6-5 with TRBJ2-2; TRBD2 matches 7 bases. Germline V gene lookup returns CDR1 MNHEY and CDR2 SVGAGI. V dropped 0 bases and J dropped 8; count of bases not matched to a gene: 3. This CDR3 region has 14 residues. The CDR3 reads CASSYSGGFGELFF. DNA of the CDR3: TGTGCCAGCAGTTACTCCGGGGGGTTTGGGGAGCTGTTTTTT.

This chain joins TRBV5-1 and TRBJ2-1; 9 bases match TRBD2. CDR1 and CDR2 from the germline V gene are SGHRS and YFSETQ. The CDR3 totals 14 residues. The V gene end was trimmed by 3 bases and the J gene end by 11 bases; junction bases not matched to a gene: 9. The CDR3 region is CASSWREGVGQQFF. The CDR3 region has the DNA TGCGCCAGCAGCTGGCGGGAGGGCGTCGGGCAGCAGTTCTTC.

This chain connects TRBV6-5 to TRBJ2-1; D may be TRBD1 (6 bases). Germline values: CDR1 MNHEY, CDR2 SVGAGI. The CDR3 is 13 residues long. V was trimmed by 0 bases and J by 9 bases, leaving 9 bases between them. The CDR3 nucleotides read TGTGCCAGCAGTTACTCCATGGGGGCTGAGCAGTTCTTC. It is translated as CASSYSMGAEQFF.

The CDR3 reads CASSSRGLAAKYEQYF. The CDR3 DNA reads as TGTGCCAGCAGCTCTCGCGGACTAGCGGCGAAATACGAGCAGTACTTC. The genes are TRBV11-1 and TRBJ2-7; 10 nucleotides agree with TRBD2. V lost 4 bases to trimming and J lost 4 bases; unmatched junction nucleotides: 10. This CDR3 has 16 amino acids. Germline V gene sequence: CDR1 SGHAT, CDR2 FQDESV (reference sequence).

This chain links TRBV2 with TRBJ2-3; possibly TRBD1 for D (8 bases). The V gene lost 7 bases and the J gene lost 5 bases, with 19 bases spanning the gap. Germline CDR1 reads SNHLY; CDR2 reads FYNNEI. The CDR3 totals 15 residues. The DNA for the CDR3 is TGTGCCAGCACCCCGGGGGGACAGGTGGGAGATACGCAGTATTTT. Amino acid sequence: CASTPGGQVGDTQYF.